What follows are 19 T cell receptor beta chains derived from one specimen sequenced in a study of T cell repertoires in cytomegalovirus infection (dated by TCRdb to about 2019). This sample's treatment or condition label indicates: in vitro stimulation with specific CMV peptide epitopes to enrich CMV-specific T cells. Antigens of these TCRs are unknown. Data came from an Illumina HiSeq 1500. In-frame beta chains were kept once TCRdb had trimmed the public reads at Q25 with fastp and called clones with MiXCR. Merged by CDR3 protein, the rows form single entries marked with the most common genes and DNA. This sample is represented by hundreds of thousands of distinct CDR3 sequences; around a third of them were singletons. The ten largest clones take up around a sixth of the sample. The sequencing used cultured PBMCs, collected from culture after CMV antigen stimulation. The receptors derive from a human donor in good health (CMV status not recorded). Some clones in this sample may be carry-over from other donors' samples.

This sequence joins TRBV4-1 and TRBJ1-3, with 8 bases identical to TRBD1. The J segment lost 0 bases and the V segment lost 5 bases, leaving 18 bases of the junction unmatched. The CDR3 loop spans 20 amino acids. Per the germline V gene, CDR1 is MGHRA and CDR2 is YSYEKL. The CDR3 DNA sequence: TGCGCCAGCAGCTTTCCCGCAGCAGGGGGCAATGATGGCTCTGGAAACACCATATATTTT. Protein sequence: CASSFPAAGGNDGSGNTIYF.

The chain uses TRBV12-3 or TRBV12-4 and TRBJ2-1; D is unresolved. CDR3 length equals 14 residues. V lost 6 bases and J 7 bases, leaving 16 bases between the germline ends. The CDR3 nucleotides read TGTGCCAGCAGCCCCCCTACCGTGCGTAATGAGCAGTTCTTC. This encodes CASSPPTVRNEQFF.

The chain employs TRBV11-2 and TRBJ2-7; TRBD1 matches at 7 bases. This CDR3 is 15 amino acids long. V was clipped by 0 bases and J by 3 bases; unmatched bases: 5. Germline V gene sequence: CDR1 SGHAT, CDR2 FQNNGV. CDR3 nucleotide sequence: TGTGCCAGCAGCTTAGAGGACAGGAAAGTCTACGAGCAGTACGTC. Amino acid sequence: CASSLEDRKVYEQYV.

This sequence joins TRBV11-1 and TRBJ2-7, with TRBD2 identical over 7 bases. Trimming removed 1 base from V and 3 bases from J; junction bases left unmatched: 6. CDR1 is SGHAT, CDR2 FQDESV, per germline (reference sequence). This CDR3 is 15 amino acids long. DNA for the CDR3: TGTGCCAGCAGCTTAGAGGGAGGGCCTGTCTACGAGCAGTACTTC. This encodes CASSLEGGPVYEQYF.

This clonotype has only a few counts. The chain recombines TRBV7-8 with TRBJ2-1, with 8 bases matching TRBD2. The CDR3 consists of 18 residues. The trim removed 5 bases at V and 8 bases at J, leaving 20 bases unmatched. Germline V CDR1 and CDR2: SGHVS, FQNEAQ. CDR3 nucleotide sequence: TGTGCCAGCAGCCTGCTTATTGTGCGGGAGGTACAAGCGTATGAGCAGTTCTTC. The encoded protein is CASSLLIVREVQAYEQFF.

This rearrangement joins TRBV12-3 or TRBV12-4 to TRBJ1-2; D might be TRBD1 (5 bases). Trimming pared 5 bases from V and 5 bases from J, leaving 12 bases between. This CDR3 is 13 amino acids long. CDR3 nucleotides: TGTGCCAGCAGTCCGGCAGGGTATTATGGCTACACCTTC. Translation gives CASSPAGYYGYTF.

The rearrangement joins TRBV11-2 to TRBJ1-2; maybe TRBD1 (5 bases). The CDR3 extends over 17 amino acids. V shed 3 bases and J shed 2 bases, with 19 bases lying between them. The germline CDR1 and CDR2 sequences are SGHAT and FQNNGV. The CDR3 here is CASSLGNVAGQNYGYTF. CDR3 bases: TGTGCCAGCAGCTTGGGAAATGTTGCGGGGCAGAACTATGGCTACACCTTC.

In this sample, this clonotype turned up many times. The genes are TRBV6-1 and TRBJ1-5, with 8 bases lining up with TRBD1. The CDR3 length is 17 residues. Germline V lookup: CDR1 MNHNS, CDR2 SASEGT. J was trimmed by 4 bases and V by 7 bases; bases with no gene match: 15. CDR3 amino acids: CASTPPRTGKANQPQHF. The CDR3 DNA is TGTGCCAGCACCCCGCCCCGGACAGGGAAAGCAAATCAGCCCCAGCATTTT.

This clonotype has at least ten counts. The chain employs TRBV7-8 and TRBJ2-5, with a weak D call TRBD2 (5 bases). Germline V CDR1 and CDR2: SGHVS, FQNEAQ. CDR3 length: 15 residues. Trimming took 1 base from V and 2 from J, leaving 11 bases between them. DNA for the CDR3: TGTGCCAGCAGCTTAGGGGGTACTAGACAAGAGACCCAGTACTTC. This codes for CASSLGGTRQETQYF.

This chain connects TRBV4-3 to TRBJ2-3, with TRBD1 matching over 12 bases. The junction had 5 bases not matched to a gene; V was cut back by 3 bases and J by 7 bases. The CDR3 is 15 residues long. Germline CDR1 LGHNA, CDR2 YSLEER. The CDR3 loop is CASSQGTGGWNTQYF. In DNA, the CDR3 is TGCGCCAGCAGCCAGGGGACAGGGGGCTGGAATACGCAGTATTTT.

This clonotype was seen repeatedly, ten times or more. V and J are TRBV7-2 and TRBJ2-1; 8 bases map to TRBD2. V lost 0 bases and J lost 5; bases outside the gene matches: 3. CDR1 is SGHTA, CDR2 FQGNSA, per germline. This CDR3 is built from 15 residues. DNA of the CDR3: TGTGCCAGCAGCTTAGCCCAGCGGGGGAACAATGAGCAGTTCTTC. This sequence encodes CASSLAQRGNNEQFF.

The J gene is TRBJ2-1, the V gene TRBV27; no reliable D call. The CDR3 has 13 residues. The V gene's germline CDR1 is MNHEY and CDR2 SMNVEV (reference sequence). Trimming took 10 bases from V and 6 from J, leaving 16 bases between them. The chain's CDR3 is CATTSHGFNEQFF. Written as DNA, the CDR3 is TGTGCCACGACCTCACATGGGTTCAATGAGCAGTTCTTC.

This clonotype was seen more than once but under ten times. The chain links TRBV11-2 to TRBJ2-3, with D perhaps matching TRBD2 (6 bases). V was trimmed by 2 bases and J by 7 bases, leaving 16 bases between them. Germline V gives CDR1 SGHAT, CDR2 FQNNGV. This CDR3 has 15 amino acids. For the CDR3, the DNA is TGTGCCAGCAGCTTATCTCAAACTCGCGGGAATACGCAGTATTTT. It yields the protein CASSLSQTRGNTQYF.

The chain links TRBV3-1 to TRBJ1-2; 7 bases fit TRBD1. The CDR3 covers 16 residues. J gave up 4 bases and V 5 bases, and 13 bases lay outside the gene matches. Looked up from germline, CDR1 is LGHDT and CDR2 is YNNKEL (reference sequence). The DNA of the CDR3 is TGTGCCAGCAGCGAAACAATGGACAGGCACAGCTATGGCTACACCTTC. Amino acids: CASSETMDRHSYGYTF.

This clonotype was detected a few times. This rearrangement joins TRBV7-8 to TRBJ1-6, with D unclear. Germline assignment: CDR1 SGHVS and CDR2 FQNEAQ. The CDR3 sequence is 15 residues long. V gave up 0 bases and J gave up 5 bases, with 8 bases separating them. CDR3 in amino acids: CASSLAPGNNSPLHF. CDR3 coding DNA: TGTGCCAGCAGCTTAGCTCCGGGGAATAATTCACCCCTCCACTTT.

Many counts were recorded for this clonotype. The chain joins TRBV7-2 to TRBJ1-5, with D possibly TRBD1 on 5 matching bases. The length of the CDR3 is 13 residues. Trimming pared 6 bases from V and 4 bases from J, leaving 10 bases between. Per the germline V gene, CDR1 is SGHTA and CDR2 is FQGNSA. In DNA form, the CDR3 reads TGTGCCAGCAGTACCAGACAGAATCAGCCCCAGCATTTT. Encoded protein: CASSTRQNQPQHF.

The V and J genes are TRBV20-1 and TRBJ1-1; D is undetermined. Germline lookup yields CDR1 DFQATT and CDR2 SNEGSKA (reference sequence). V lost 1 base, J lost 1 base, and 7 bases lay in between. This CDR3 region has 13 residues. The CDR3 nucleotides read TGCAGTGCTAGAGGGGGTACGAACACTGAAGCTTTCTTT. Translated, it gives CSARGGTNTEAFF.

This chain links TRBV7-8 with TRBJ2-7; 8 nucleotides line up with TRBD2. The CDR3 is 15 amino acids. Losses at the gene ends were 2 bases for V and 5 bases for J; bases not matched to a gene: 8. CDR1 and CDR2 (germline): SGHVS, FQNEAQ. The CDR3 spells CASSLSSGGWNEQYF. Here the CDR3 DNA reads TGTGCCAGCAGCTTATCTTCGGGGGGGTGGAACGAGCAGTACTTC.

The V call is TRBV27, the J call TRBJ2-7; 7 positions agree with TRBD1. Germline V lookup: CDR1 MNHEY, CDR2 SMNVEV (reference sequence). The length of the CDR3 is 15 residues. V shed 5 bases and J 2 bases; nucleotides not matched to a gene: 9. The CDR3 DNA reads as TGTGCCAGCAGTCTGAGGACAGGCGTTACCTACGAGCAGTACTTC. Protein: CASSLRTGVTYEQYF.